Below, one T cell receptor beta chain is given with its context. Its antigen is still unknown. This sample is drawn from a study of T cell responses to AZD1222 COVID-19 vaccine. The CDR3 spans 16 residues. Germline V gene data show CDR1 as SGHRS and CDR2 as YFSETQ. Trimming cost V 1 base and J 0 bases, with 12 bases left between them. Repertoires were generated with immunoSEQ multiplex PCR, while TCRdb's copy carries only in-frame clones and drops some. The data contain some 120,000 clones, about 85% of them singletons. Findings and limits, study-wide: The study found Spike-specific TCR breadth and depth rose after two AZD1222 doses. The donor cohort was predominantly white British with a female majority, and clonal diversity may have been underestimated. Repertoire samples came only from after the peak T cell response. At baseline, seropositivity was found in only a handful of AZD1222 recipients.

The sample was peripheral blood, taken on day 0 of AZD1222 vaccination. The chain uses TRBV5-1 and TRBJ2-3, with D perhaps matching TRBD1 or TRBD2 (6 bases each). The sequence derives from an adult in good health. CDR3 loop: CASSLSGALSTDTQYF. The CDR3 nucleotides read TGCGCCAGCAGCTTGTCGGGGGCCCTCAGCACAGATACGCAGTATTTT.